A selection of T cell receptor beta chains follows, all from one sample in a study of blood T cell repertoires in COVID-19. Assay used: immunoSEQ multiplex PCR; TCRdb lists only in-frame clones, some missing. The profile covers roughly 270,000 clones, with 85% appearing a single time and less than 6.5% taken by the ten largest. Source material: peripheral blood. These receptors all stem from a man aged 50-60 years with active or convalescent COVID-19. The CDR3 runs from the conserved cysteine through the conserved F or W.

v_call: TRBV28; j_call: TRBJ1-5; cdr3_aa: CASSPRGGTKPQHF
v_call: TRBV5-4; j_call: TRBJ2-1; cdr3_aa: CASSYPSGAEQFF
v_call: TRBV5-1; j_call: TRBJ2-1; cdr3_aa: CASSPQVPYNEQFF
v_call: TRBV2; j_call: TRBJ1-1; cdr3_aa: CASTPKAFF
v_call: TRBV19; j_call: TRBJ1-1; cdr3_aa: CASSRVPGNTEAFF
v_call: TRBV5-5; j_call: TRBJ1-5; cdr3_aa: CASSFRAGYYQPQHF
v_call: TRBV18; j_call: TRBJ1-1; cdr3_aa: CASSAQGANTEAFF
v_call: TRBV28; j_call: TRBJ2-3; cdr3_aa: CASSPAGGPDTQYF
v_call: TRBV18; j_call: TRBJ1-2; cdr3_aa: CASAPGNGNYGYTF
v_call: TRBV4-1; j_call: TRBJ2-3; cdr3_aa: CASSENENTDTQYF
v_call: TRBV6-6; j_call: TRBJ2-7; cdr3_aa: CASTRGQGLPYEQYF
v_call: TRBV28; j_call: TRBJ2-1; cdr3_aa: CASGGLAGKDEQFF
v_call: TRBV4-3; j_call: TRBJ1-2; cdr3_aa: CASSQISGDGYTF
v_call: TRBV7-9; j_call: TRBJ1-1; cdr3_aa: CASSPPRGIVNTEAFF
v_call: TRBV5-1; j_call: TRBJ1-1; cdr3_aa: CASSLGRVGTEAFF
v_call: TRBV7-8; j_call: TRBJ2-1; cdr3_aa: CASSPSRDSYNEQFF
v_call: TRBV11-2; j_call: TRBJ2-1; cdr3_aa: CASSLPSGRDNEQFF
v_call: TRBV6-5; j_call: TRBJ2-7; cdr3_aa: CASTSPDRSLIQYF
v_call: TRBV4-2; j_call: TRBJ2-3; cdr3_aa: CASSQDLAGGPSTDTQYF
v_call: TRBV27; j_call: TRBJ2-2; cdr3_aa: CASNRGSGELFF
v_call: TRBV15; j_call: TRBJ2-1; cdr3_aa: CATSREGYTGVNEQFF
v_call: TRBV7-2; j_call: TRBJ2-1; cdr3_aa: CASSPNSALSYNEQFF
v_call: TRBV30; j_call: TRBJ1-2; cdr3_aa: CAWSVQGTAYGYTF
v_call: TRBV19; j_call: TRBJ1-4; cdr3_aa: CASSKILQAGEKLFF
v_call: TRBV2; j_call: TRBJ1-2; cdr3_aa: CASSDSRDRGNYGYTF
v_call: TRBV6-1; j_call: TRBJ1-2; cdr3_aa: CASSELGGPYGYTF
v_call: TRBV3-1/TRBV3-2; j_call: TRBJ2-5; cdr3_aa: CASSQGGYWETQYF